The sequence of this T cell receptor beta chain was determined in a study of blood T cell repertoires in COVID-19. Study in general: The United States, Italy and Spain supplied acute and convalescent COVID-19 samples. Sources were T cells, B-cell-depleted T cells, or PBMCs; the material itself was cDNA or gDNA.

The method was immunoSEQ multiplex PCR; TCRdb's version includes in-frame clones alone and lacks a portion of them. This table holds 200,000 to 250,000 clones, about 86% found once. In germline, CDR1 is LNHDA, CDR2 SQIVND (reference sequence). There are 16 residues in the CDR3. Worth noting for this clone: A junction end diverges from the germline sequence, so it may reflect a read error.

The TCR sequence derives from a woman aged 25 to 39 who had recovered from COVID-19. Sequenced input: peripheral blood. The chain uses TRBV19 and TRBJ2-3; tentatively, D is TRBD1 (5 bases). The CDR3 sequence is CASSVERGGTEDTQYF. The CDR3 region has the DNA TGTGCCAGTAGTGTAGAAAGGGGTGGCACGGAAGATACGCAGTATTTT.